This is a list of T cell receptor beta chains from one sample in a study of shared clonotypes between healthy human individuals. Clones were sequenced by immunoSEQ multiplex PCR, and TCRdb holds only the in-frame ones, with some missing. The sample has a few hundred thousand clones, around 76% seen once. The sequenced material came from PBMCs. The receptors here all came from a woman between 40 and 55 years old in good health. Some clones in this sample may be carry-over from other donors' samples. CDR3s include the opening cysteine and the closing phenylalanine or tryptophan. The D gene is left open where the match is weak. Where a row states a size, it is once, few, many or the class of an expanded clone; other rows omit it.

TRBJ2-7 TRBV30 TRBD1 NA CAWSRTGNLYEQYF TGTGCCTGGAGTCGGACAGGGAATCTCTACGAGCAGTACTTC
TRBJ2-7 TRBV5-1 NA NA CASSSPGYEQYF TGCGCCAGCAGCTCCCCGGGCTACGAGCAGTACTTC
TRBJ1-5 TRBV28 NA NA CASSFAGAGIDQPQHF TGTGCCAGCAGTTTTGCGGGGGCGGGGATCGATCAGCCCCAGCATTTT
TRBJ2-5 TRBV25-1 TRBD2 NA CASGAVRGRASETQYF TGTGCCAGCGGTGCCGTTAGAGGGAGGGCCAGCGAGACCCAGTACTTC
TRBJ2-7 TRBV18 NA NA CASSPGQLSYEQYF TGTGCCAGCTCACCGGGACAACTCTCCTACGAGCAGTACTTC
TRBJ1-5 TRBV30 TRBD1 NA CAWSRTGQQPQHF TGTGCCTGGAGTAGGACAGGACAACAGCCCCAGCATTTT
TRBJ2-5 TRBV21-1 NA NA CASSPHRDAKETQYF TGTGCCAGCAGCCCTCACCGTGATGCAAAAGAGACCCAGTACTTC
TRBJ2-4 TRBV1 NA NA CTSSRTRGLSAKNIQYF TGCACCAGCAGCCGTACTCGGGGTTTGTCGGCCAAAAACATTCAGTACTTC
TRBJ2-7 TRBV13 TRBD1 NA CASSFGTGSEQYF TGTGCCAGCAGCTTCGGGACAGGGTCCGAGCAGTACTTC
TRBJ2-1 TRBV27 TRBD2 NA CASSLVSPWSSGGEQFF TGTGCCAGCAGTTTAGTGTCACCCTGGAGTAGCGGGGGTGAGCAGTTCTTC
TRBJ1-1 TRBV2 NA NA CASKQEMNSAITEAFF TGTGCCAGCAAGCAGGAGATGAATTCGGCGATAACTGAAGCTTTCTTT
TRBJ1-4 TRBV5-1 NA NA CASSLDGIWDEKLFF TGCGCCAGCAGCTTGGACGGGATCTGGGATGAAAAACTGTTTTTT
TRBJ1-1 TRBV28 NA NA CASSSPGLEAFF TGTGCCAGCAGTTCCCCTGGCCTTGAAGCTTTCTTT
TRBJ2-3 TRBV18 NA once CASSPRGSTDTQYF TGTGCCAGCTCACCACGTGGGAGCACAGATACGCAGTATTTT
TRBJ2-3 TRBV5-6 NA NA CASSFGLTATDTQYF TGTGCCAGCAGCTTCGGCCTTACAGCCACAGATACGCAGTATTTT
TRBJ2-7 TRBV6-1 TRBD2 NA CASRPSGEYEQYF TGTGCCAGCAGACCTAGCGGGGAATACGAGCAGTACTTC
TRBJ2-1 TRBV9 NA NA CASSVGFAGNEQFF TGTGCCAGCAGCGTAGGGTTTGCGGGTAATGAGCAGTTCTTC
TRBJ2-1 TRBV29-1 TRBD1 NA CSTDTGGYNEQFF TGCAGCACGGATACAGGGGGTTACAATGAGCAGTTCTTC
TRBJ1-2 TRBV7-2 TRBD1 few CASSLATGEYGYTF TGTGCCAGCAGCTTAGCGACAGGGGAATATGGCTACACCTTC
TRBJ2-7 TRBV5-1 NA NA CASSLGAGLSYEQYF TGCGCCAGCAGCTTGGGGGCAGGGCTCTCCTACGAGCAGTACTTC
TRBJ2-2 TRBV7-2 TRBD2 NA CASSPGLPYTGELFF TGTGCCAGCAGCCCGGGACTACCTTACACCGGGGAGCTGTTTTTT
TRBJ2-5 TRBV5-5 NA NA CASSLGVRSETQYF TGTGCCAGCAGCTTGGGGGTCCGGAGTGAGACCCAGTACTTC
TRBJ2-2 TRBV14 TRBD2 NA CASSQEAGETGELFF TGTGCCAGCAGCCAAGAAGCGGGAGAAACCGGGGAGCTGTTTTTT
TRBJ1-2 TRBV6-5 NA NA CASRPPDYGYTF TGTGCCAGCAGGCCCCCGGACTATGGCTACACCTTC
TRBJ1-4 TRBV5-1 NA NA CASRPGWGYEKLFF TGCGCCAGCAGGCCAGGGTGGGGATACGAAAAACTGTTTTTT
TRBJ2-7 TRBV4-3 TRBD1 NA CASSQEGTGDSVYEQYF TGCGCCAGCAGCCAAGAGGGCACAGGGGATTCGGTTTACGAGCAGTACTTC
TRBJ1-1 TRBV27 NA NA CASSLSGGMGNTEAFF TGTGCCAGCAGTTTATCTGGCGGGATGGGGAACACTGAAGCTTTCTTT
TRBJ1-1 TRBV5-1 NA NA CASQRGGGPEAFF TGCGCCAGCCAACGGGGAGGGGGACCTGAAGCTTTCTTT
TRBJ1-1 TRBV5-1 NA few CASSLGDTEAFF TGCGCCAGCAGCTTGGGGGATACTGAAGCTTTCTTT
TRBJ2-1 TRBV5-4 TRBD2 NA CASSFRLAGGRNEQFF TGTGCCAGCAGCTTTCGGTTAGCGGGAGGGCGCAATGAGCAGTTCTTC
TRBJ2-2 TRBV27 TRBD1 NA CASSFSGTGGADGELFF TGTGCCAGCAGTTTCTCCGGGACAGGGGGCGCAGACGGGGAGCTGTTTTTT
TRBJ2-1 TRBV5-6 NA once CASSSGLGNNEQFF TGTGCCAGCAGCTCGGGTCTAGGGAACAATGAGCAGTTCTTC
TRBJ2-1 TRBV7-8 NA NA CASSRTNEQFF TGTGCCAGCAGCCGGACTAACGAGCAGTTCTTC
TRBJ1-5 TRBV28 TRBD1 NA CASSGTGESQPQNF TGTGCCAGCAGTGGGACAGGGGAGAGCCAGCCCCAGAATTTT
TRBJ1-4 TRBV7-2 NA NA CASSTQGHENEKLFF TGTGCCAGCAGCACCCAGGGGCACGAAAATGAAAAACTGTTTTTT